The 2 T cell receptor beta chains listed next were all sequenced from one sample in a study of T cell changes during pregnancy in multiple sclerosis. Method: immunoSEQ multiplex PCR; TCRdb's copy keeps in-frame clones and lacks some. This sample has tens of thousands of clones, with about nine tenths found just once. The sample here was CD4+ T cells from peripheral blood mononuclear cells, taken in the second trimester of pregnancy. These receptors originate from a female donor with multiple sclerosis, enrolled in a pregnancy study.

V usage is TRBV7-8 and J usage is TRBJ2-7; 14 bases line up with TRBD2. This CDR3 region has 18 residues. Germline V gives CDR1 SGHVS, CDR2 FQNEAQ. The J segment lost 3 bases and the V segment lost 5 bases, leaving 12 bases of the junction unmatched. The CDR3 region has the DNA TGTGCCAGCAGCCTTCTGGGGACTAGCGGGAGTCGGGGCTACGAGCAGTACTTC. Translating gives CASSLLGTSGSRGYEQYF.

This chain connects TRBV11-2 to TRBJ1-2; D ambiguous. V was trimmed by 0 bases and J by 10 bases, leaving 15 bases between them. Germline V gene sequence: CDR1 SGHAT, CDR2 FQNNGV. The CDR3 runs to 14 residues. The DNA of the CDR3 is TGTGCCAGCAGCTTAGATCCACGTGGCGGTGACTACACCTTC. Translating gives CASSLDPRGGDYTF.